Each of the 3 T cell receptor beta chains below was sequenced from the same sample in a study of T cell repertoires in cytomegalovirus infection. TCRdb re-analysed the reads in MiXCR, keeping a single row per CDR3 protein. The table lists 150,000 to 200,000 distinct CDR3 sequences, approximately 18% of them singletons. Sequenced input: CD8+ T cells from PBMCs. The receptors here all came from a human donor in good health (CMV status not recorded). Some clones in this sample may be carry-over from other donors' samples.

The chain employs TRBV28 and TRBJ2-5; TRBD2 aligns across 10 bases. The CDR3 contains 15 residues. From germline, CDR1 is MDHEN and CDR2 SYDVKM. The V segment lost 3 bases and the J segment 4 bases; nucleotides outside the gene matches: 5. DNA of the CDR3: TGTGCCAGCAGTTTTCTGAGCGGGGGGGGAGAGACCCAGTACTTC. Encoded protein: CASSFLSGGGETQYF. The whole variable domain, remainder taken from reference TRBV28 and TRBJ2-5, is DVKVTQSSRYLVKRTGEKVFLECVQDMDHENMFWYRQDPGLGLRLIYFSYDVKMKEKGDIPEGYSVSREKKERFSLILESASTNQTSMYLCASSFLSGGGETQYFGPGTRLLVL.

This clonotype came up many times. V is TRBV7-2 and J is TRBJ1-6; no clear D gene. Trimming stripped 1 base from V and 4 bases from J, with 17 bases between. Germline V gives CDR1 SGHTA, CDR2 FQGNSA. The CDR3 loop spans 18 amino acids. CDR3: CASSLVSSLTYYNSPLHF. CDR3 in DNA: TGTGCCAGCAGCTTAGTCAGCAGCCTTACCTATTATAATTCACCCCTCCACTTT.

This clonotype was counted between two and nine times. The V gene is TRBV6-1, the J gene TRBJ2-3; TRBD1 is a possible D gene (6 bases). The V end was cut by 5 bases, the J end by 0 bases, with 15 bases between. Germline CDR1 reads MNHNS; CDR2 reads SASEGT. This CDR3 is built from 16 residues. As DNA, the CDR3 is TGTGCCAGCAGTACCGTCGACAGGCGTAGCACAGATACGCAGTATTTT. Its protein is CASSTVDRRSTDTQYF.